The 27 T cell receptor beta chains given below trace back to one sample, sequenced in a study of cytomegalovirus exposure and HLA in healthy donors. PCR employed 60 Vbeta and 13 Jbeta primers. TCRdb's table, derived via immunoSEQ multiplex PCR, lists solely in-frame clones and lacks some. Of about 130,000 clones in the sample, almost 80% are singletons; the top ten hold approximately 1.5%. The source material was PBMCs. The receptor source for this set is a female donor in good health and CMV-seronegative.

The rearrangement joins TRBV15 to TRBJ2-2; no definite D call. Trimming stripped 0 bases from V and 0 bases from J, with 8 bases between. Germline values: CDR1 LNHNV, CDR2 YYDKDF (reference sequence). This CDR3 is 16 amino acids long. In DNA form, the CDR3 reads TGTGCCACCAGCAGAGATTCCTTCGCGAACACCGGGGAGCTGTTTTTT. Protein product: CATSRDSFANTGELFF.

The CDR3 DNA is TGCGCCAGCGAGAAGGGACAGGGGGTTTATGGCTACACCTTC. Translating gives CASEKGQGVYGYTF. The chain is built from TRBV5-1 and TRBJ1-2; 11 bases are shared with TRBD1. Germline CDR1 reads SGHRS; CDR2 reads YFSETQ. This CDR3 comprises 14 residues. The J segment lost 5 bases and the V segment lost 7 bases, leaving 7 bases of the junction unmatched.

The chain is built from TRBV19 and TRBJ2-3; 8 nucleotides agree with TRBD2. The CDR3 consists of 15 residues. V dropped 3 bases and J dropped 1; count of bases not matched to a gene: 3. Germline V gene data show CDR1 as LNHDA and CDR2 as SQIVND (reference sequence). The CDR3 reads CASSIGGDRTDTQYF. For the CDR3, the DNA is TGTGCCAGTAGTATCGGGGGGGACCGCACAGATACGCAGTATTTT.

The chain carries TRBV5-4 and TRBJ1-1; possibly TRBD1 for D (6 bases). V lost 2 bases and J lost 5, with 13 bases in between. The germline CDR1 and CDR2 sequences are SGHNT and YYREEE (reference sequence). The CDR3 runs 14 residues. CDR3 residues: CASSFSGGETEAFF. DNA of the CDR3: TGTGCCAGCAGCTTTTCTGGGGGCGAGACTGAAGCTTTCTTT. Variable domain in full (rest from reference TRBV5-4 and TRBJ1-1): ETGVTQSPTHLIKTRGQQVTLRCSSQSGHNTVSWYQQALGQGPQFIFQYYREEENGRGNFPPRFSGLQFPNYSSELNVNALELDDSALYLCASSFSGGETEAFFGQGTRLTVV.

CDR3 coding DNA: TGTGCCAGCAGCGCCCGGTTCGGGTTTATTCAGTACTTC. This sequence encodes CASSARFGFIQYF. The rearrangement links TRBV5-4 to TRBJ2-4; no firm D call. From germline, CDR1 is SGHNT and CDR2 YYREEE (reference sequence). Between the trimmed V and J ends, which lost 4 bases and 10 bases, there was a span of 15 bases. CDR3 length equals 13 residues.

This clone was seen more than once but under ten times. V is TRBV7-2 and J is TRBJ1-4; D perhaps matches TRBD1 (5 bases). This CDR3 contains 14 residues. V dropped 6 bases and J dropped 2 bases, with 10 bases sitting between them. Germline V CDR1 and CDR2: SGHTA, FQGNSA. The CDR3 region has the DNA TGTGCCAGCAGGGGGCAGGCGACTAATGAAAAACTGTTTTTT. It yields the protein CASRGQATNEKLFF.

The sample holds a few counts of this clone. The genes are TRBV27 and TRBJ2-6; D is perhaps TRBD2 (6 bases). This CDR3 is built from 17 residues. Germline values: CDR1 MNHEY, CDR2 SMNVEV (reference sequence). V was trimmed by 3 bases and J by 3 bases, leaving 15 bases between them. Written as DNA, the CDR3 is TGTGCCAGCAGTTTCGATTCGGGGGTGTTTGGGGCCAACGTCCTGACTTTC. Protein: CASSFDSGVFGANVLTF. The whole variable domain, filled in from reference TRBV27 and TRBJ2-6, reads EAQVTQNPRYLITVTGKKLTVTCSQNMNHEYMSWYRQDPGLGLRQIYYSMNVEVTDKGDVPEGYKVSRKEKRNFPLILESPSPNQTSLYFCASSFDSGVFGANVLTFGAGSRLTVL.

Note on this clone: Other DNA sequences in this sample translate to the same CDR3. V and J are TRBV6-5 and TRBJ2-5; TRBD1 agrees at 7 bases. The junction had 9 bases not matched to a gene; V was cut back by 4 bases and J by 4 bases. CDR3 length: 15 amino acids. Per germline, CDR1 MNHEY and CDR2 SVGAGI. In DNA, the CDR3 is TGTGCCAGCAGTTCCAACAGGGGACGTAGAGAGACCCAGTACTTC. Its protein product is CASSSNRGRRETQYF.

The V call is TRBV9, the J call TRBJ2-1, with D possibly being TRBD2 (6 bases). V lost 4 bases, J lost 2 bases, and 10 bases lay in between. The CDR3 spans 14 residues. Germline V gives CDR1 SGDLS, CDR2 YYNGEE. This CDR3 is CASSISGPYNEQFF. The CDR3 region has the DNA TGTGCCAGCAGCATAAGCGGGCCCTACAATGAGCAGTTCTTC.

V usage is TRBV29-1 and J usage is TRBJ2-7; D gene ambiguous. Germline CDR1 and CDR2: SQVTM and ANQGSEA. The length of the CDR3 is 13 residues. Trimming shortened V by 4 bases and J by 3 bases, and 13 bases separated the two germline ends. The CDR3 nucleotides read TGCAGCGTTGCCCGCGCGACGGGCTACGAGCAGTACTTC. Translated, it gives CSVARATGYEQYF.

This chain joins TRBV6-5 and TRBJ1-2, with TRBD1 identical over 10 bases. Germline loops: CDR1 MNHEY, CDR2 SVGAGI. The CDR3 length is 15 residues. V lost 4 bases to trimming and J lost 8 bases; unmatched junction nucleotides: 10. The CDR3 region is CASSSTGGDVDGYTF. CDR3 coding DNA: TGTGCCAGCAGTTCGACAGGGGGCGACGTGGACGGCTACACCTTC.

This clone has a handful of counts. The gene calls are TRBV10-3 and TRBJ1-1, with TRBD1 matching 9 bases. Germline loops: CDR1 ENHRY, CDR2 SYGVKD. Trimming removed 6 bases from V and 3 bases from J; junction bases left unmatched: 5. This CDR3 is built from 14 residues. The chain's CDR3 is CAIRPGQGYTEAFF. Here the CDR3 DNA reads TGTGCCATCAGGCCCGGACAGGGGTACACTGAAGCTTTCTTT.

The CDR3 DNA sequence: TGTGCCAGTAGTAGACTCCGTTGGCCATTCTACGAGCAGTACTTC. It is translated as CASSRLRWPFYEQYF. V is TRBV19 and J is TRBJ2-7; the D is unclear. From germline, CDR1 is LNHDA and CDR2 SQIVND (reference sequence). This CDR3 spans 15 amino acids. V was clipped by 4 bases and J by 3 bases, with 16 bases between them.

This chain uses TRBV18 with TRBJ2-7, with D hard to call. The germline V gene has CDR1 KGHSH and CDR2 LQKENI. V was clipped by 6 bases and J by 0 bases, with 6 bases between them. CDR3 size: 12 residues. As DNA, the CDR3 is TGTGCCAGCTCCACAGCCTCCTACGAGCAGTACTTC. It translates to CASSTASYEQYF.

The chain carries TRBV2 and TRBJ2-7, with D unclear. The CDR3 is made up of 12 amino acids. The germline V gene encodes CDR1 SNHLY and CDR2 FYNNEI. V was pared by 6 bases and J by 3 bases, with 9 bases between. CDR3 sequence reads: CASRLTNYEQYF. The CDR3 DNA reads TGTGCCAGCAGATTAACTAACTACGAGCAGTACTTC. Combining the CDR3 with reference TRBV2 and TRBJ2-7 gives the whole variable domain EPEVTQTPSHQVTQMGQEVILRCVPISNHLYFYWYRQILGQKVEFLVSFYNNEISEKSEIFDDQFSVERPDGSNFTLKIRSTKLEDSAMYFCASRLTNYEQYFGPGTRLTVT.

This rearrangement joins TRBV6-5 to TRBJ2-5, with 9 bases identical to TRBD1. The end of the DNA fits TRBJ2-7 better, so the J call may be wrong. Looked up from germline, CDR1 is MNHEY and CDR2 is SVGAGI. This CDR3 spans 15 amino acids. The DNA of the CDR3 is TGTGCCAGCAGCCGGGGACAGGGTATTAGGTACGAGCAGTACTTC. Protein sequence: CASSRGQGIRYEQYF.

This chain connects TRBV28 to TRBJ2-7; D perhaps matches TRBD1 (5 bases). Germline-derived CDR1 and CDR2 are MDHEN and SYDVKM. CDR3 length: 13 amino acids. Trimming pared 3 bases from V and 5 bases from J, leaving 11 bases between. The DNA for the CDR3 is TGTGCCAGCAGTTTTGTAGGGGTCCACGAGCAGTACTTC. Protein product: CASSFVGVHEQYF.

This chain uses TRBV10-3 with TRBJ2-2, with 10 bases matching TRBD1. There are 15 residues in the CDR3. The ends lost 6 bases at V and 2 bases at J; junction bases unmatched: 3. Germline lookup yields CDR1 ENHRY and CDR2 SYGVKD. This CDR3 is CAIRRDRGNTGELFF. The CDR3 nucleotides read TGTGCCATCAGACGGGACAGGGGTAACACCGGGGAGCTGTTTTTT.

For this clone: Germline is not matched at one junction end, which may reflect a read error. CDR3 DNA: TGTGCCATCCTGGGGACAGGGGCCGGGGCCAACGGCCTGACTTTC. Its protein product is CAILGTGAGANGLTF. The chain is built from TRBV10-3 and TRBJ2-6; TRBD1 agrees at 10 bases. Germline V lookup: CDR1 ENHRY, CDR2 SYGVKD. The CDR3 covers 15 residues.

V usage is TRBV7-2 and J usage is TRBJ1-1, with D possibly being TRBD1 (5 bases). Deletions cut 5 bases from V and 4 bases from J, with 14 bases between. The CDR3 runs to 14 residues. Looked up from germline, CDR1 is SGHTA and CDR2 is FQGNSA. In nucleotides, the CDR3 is TGTGCCAGCAGCATGAGGGACTCTTTCACTGAAGCTTTCTTT. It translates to CASSMRDSFTEAFF.

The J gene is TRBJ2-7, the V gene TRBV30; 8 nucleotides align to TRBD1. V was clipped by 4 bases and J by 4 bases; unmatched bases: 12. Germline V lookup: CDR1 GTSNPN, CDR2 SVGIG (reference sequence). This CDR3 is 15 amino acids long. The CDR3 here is CAWTLLDRAGYEQYF. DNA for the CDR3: TGTGCCTGGACCCTCCTGGACAGGGCGGGGTACGAGCAGTACTTC. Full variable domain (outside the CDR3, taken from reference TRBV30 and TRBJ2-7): SQTIHQWPATLVQPVGSPLSLECTVEGTSNPNLYWYRQAAGRGLQLLFYSVGIGQISSEVPQNLSASRPQDRQFILSSKKLLLSDSGFYLCAWTLLDRAGYEQYFGPGTRLTVT.

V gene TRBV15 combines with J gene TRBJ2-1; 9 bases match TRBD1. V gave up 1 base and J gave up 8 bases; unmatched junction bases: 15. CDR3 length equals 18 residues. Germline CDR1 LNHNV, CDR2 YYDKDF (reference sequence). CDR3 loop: CATSRGPGQGWTRDEQFF. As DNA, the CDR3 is TGTGCCACCAGCAGAGGGCCGGGACAGGGATGGACTAGGGATGAGCAGTTCTTC.

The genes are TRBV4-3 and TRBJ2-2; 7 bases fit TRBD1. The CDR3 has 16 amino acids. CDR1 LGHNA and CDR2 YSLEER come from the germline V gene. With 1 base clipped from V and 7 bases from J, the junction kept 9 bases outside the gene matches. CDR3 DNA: TGCGCCAGCAGCCAAGTCCCTGAACAGGGGATCGGGGAGCTGTTTTTT. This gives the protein CASSQVPEQGIGELFF.

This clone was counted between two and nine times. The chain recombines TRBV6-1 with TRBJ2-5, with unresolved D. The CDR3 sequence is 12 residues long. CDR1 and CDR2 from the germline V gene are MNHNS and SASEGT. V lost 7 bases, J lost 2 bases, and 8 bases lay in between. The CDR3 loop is CASIASQETQYF. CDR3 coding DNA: TGTGCCAGCATCGCGAGTCAAGAGACCCAGTACTTC.

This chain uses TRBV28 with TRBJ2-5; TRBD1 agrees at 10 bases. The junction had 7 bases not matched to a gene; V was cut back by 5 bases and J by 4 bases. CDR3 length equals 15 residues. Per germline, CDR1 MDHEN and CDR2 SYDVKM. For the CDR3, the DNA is TGTGCCAGCAGTAAGACAGGGGGCCTGGGAGAGACCCAGTACTTC. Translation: CASSKTGGLGETQYF.

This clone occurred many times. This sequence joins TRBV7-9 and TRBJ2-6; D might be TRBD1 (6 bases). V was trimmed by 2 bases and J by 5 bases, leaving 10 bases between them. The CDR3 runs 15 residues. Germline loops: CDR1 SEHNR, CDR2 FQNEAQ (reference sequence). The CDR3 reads CASSLTQGRANVLTF. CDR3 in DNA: TGTGCCAGCAGCTTAACACAGGGTAGGGCCAACGTCCTGACTTTC. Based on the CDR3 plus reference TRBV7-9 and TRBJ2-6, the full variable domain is DTGVSQNPRHKITKRGQNVTFRCDPISEHNRLYWYRQTLGQGPEFLTYFQNEAQLEKSRLLSDRFSAERPKGSFSTLEIQRTEQGDSAMYLCASSLTQGRANVLTFGAGSRLTVL.

CDR3 amino acids: CASSLLRQNLANTGELFF. The CDR3 bases are TGTGCCAGCAGCTTACTGCGGCAGAACCTCGCGAACACCGGGGAGCTGTTTTTT. The chain employs TRBV7-3 and TRBJ2-2, with D hard to call. The CDR3 loop spans 18 amino acids. V was clipped by 2 bases and J by 0 bases, with 16 bases between them. Germline V lookup: CDR1 SGHTA, CDR2 FQGTGA.